This T cell receptor (beta chain) was recorded in a study of CD8 T cells in ankylosing spondylitis. V was trimmed by 5 bases and J by 6 bases, leaving 13 bases between them. The CDR3 covers 13 residues. The germline V gene encodes CDR1 SGHNT and CDR2 YYREEE (reference sequence). General observations from the study: Ankylosing spondylitis blood appeared to carry a characteristic TCR beta motif of roughly eight highly homologous variants.

The sample holds a few counts of this clonotype. The antigen remains undetermined. TCRdb passed the 5' RACE reads through MiXCR, listing each CDR3 protein once. The table records more than 650,000 distinct CDR3 sequences, around 11% of them present only once. V and J are TRBV5-4 and TRBJ2-3; D is undetermined. This TCR came from a male donor with ankylosing spondylitis. Source material: blood, either unsorted or a sorted T cell fraction (not recorded which). The CDR3, as DNA: TGTGCCAGCAGACTCCCAGGAGACGATACGCAGTATTTT. This sequence encodes CASRLPGDDTQYF.